A single sample is the source of the 32 T cell receptor beta chains below, sequenced in a study of glioma-infiltrating T cells after dendritic cell vaccination. This table comes from immunoSEQ multiplex PCR, and its TCRdb copy is limited to in-frame clones, with some not included. The data show under 130,000 clones, roughly 79% seen once. The sample here was blood, taken before dendritic cell vaccination. Receptors were obtained from a human donor with glioblastoma.

The chain has TRBV6-1 and TRBJ1-1; no firm D call. V was pared by 5 bases and J by 2 bases, with 6 bases between. Germline assignment: CDR1 MNHNS and CDR2 SASEGT. CDR3 size: 12 residues. This CDR3 reads CASSLLNTEAFF. CDR3 in DNA: TGTGCCAGCAGTTTACTTAACACTGAAGCTTTCTTT.

This clone has only a few counts. The chain recombines TRBV6-5 with TRBJ1-2, with 9 bases lining up with TRBD1. Per the germline V gene, CDR1 is MNHEY and CDR2 is SVGAGI. This CDR3 has 14 residues. J gave up 2 bases and V 7 bases, and 5 bases lay outside the gene matches. CDR3 region: CASISDRGNYGYTF. The CDR3 DNA is TGTGCCAGCATCTCCGACAGGGGGAACTATGGCTACACCTTC.

This clone was recorded only once. The V gene is TRBV29-1, the J gene TRBJ1-2; no firm D call. The germline CDR1 and CDR2 sequences are SQVTM and ANQGSEA. Trimming removed 7 bases from V and 2 bases from J, with 8 bases in between. This CDR3 has 11 residues. Here the CDR3 reads CSATENYGYTF. Here the CDR3 DNA reads TGCAGCGCAACAGAAAACTATGGCTACACCTTC. The whole variable domain, remainder taken from reference TRBV29-1 and TRBJ1-2, is SAVISQKPSRDICQRGTSLTIQCQVDSQVTMMFWYRQQPGQSLTLIATANQGSEATYESGFVIDKFPISRPNLTFSTLTVSNMSPEDSSIYLCSATENYGYTFGSGTRLTVV.

This rearrangement joins TRBV23-1 to TRBJ1-5, with TRBD1 matching 7 bases. TRBV23-1 is treated as an ORF (open reading frame) with a function not yet certain. The CDR3 extends over 19 amino acids. Trimming at V came to 6 bases and at J to 3 bases, leaving 20 bases not matched to a gene. The CDR3 bases are TGCGCCAGCAGCTGGGTACCGGGACAGATGGTGGGACCCAATCAGCCCCAGCATTTT. It specifies CASSWVPGQMVGPNQPQHF.

The J gene is TRBJ2-3, the V gene TRBV7-2; 10 bases are a match to TRBD2. Germline V gives CDR1 SGHTA, CDR2 FQGNSA. V shed 6 bases and J 4 bases; nucleotides not matched to a gene: 7. The CDR3 has 15 amino acids. CDR3 sequence: CASRQAGGDPDTQYF. Written as DNA, the CDR3 is TGTGCCAGCAGACAAGCGGGGGGGGATCCAGATACGCAGTATTTT.

The chain links TRBV4-2 to TRBJ2-2, with 10 bases that match TRBD2. The junction had 8 bases not matched to a gene; V was cut back by 0 bases and J by 4 bases. The CDR3 extends over 18 amino acids. Per germline, CDR1 LGHNA and CDR2 YNFKEQ. CDR3 in DNA: TGTGCCAGCAGCCAAGAGTTGCAAGCGGGGGGGACCACCGGGGAGCTGTTTTTT. It codes for CASSQELQAGGTTGELFF.

This sequence joins TRBV19 and TRBJ1-2, with 7 bases fitting TRBD1. The CDR3 loop spans 13 amino acids. Germline CDR1 LNHDA, CDR2 SQIVND (reference sequence). The trim removed 7 bases at V and 4 bases at J, leaving 6 bases unmatched. The CDR3 sequence is CASTPRDSYGYTF. CDR3 coding DNA: TGTGCCAGTACCCCGCGGGACAGCTATGGCTACACCTTC.

The chain links TRBV19 to TRBJ2-3; D gene ambiguous. Germline V gene data show CDR1 as LNHDA and CDR2 as SQIVND (reference sequence). CDR3 length: 14 amino acids. V lost 0 bases to trimming and J lost 2 bases, with 6 bases between them. This chain's CDR3 is CASSIDSYTDTQYF. CDR3 nucleotides: TGTGCCAGTAGTATAGACAGTTACACAGATACGCAGTATTTT.

This rearrangement joins TRBV5-4 to TRBJ2-3; 10 bases align to TRBD1. Trimming removed 0 bases from V and 5 bases from J; junction bases left unmatched: 3. The CDR3 runs to 15 residues. Germline V gives CDR1 SGHNT, CDR2 YYREEE (reference sequence). The CDR3 DNA reads as TGTGCCAGCAGCTTGGGACAGGGGGCCGTAGATACGCAGTATTTT. Translation: CASSLGQGAVDTQYF.

This clone was seen only a few times. The chain recombines TRBV19 with TRBJ1-4; the D gene is possibly TRBD1 (6 bases). V was pared by 6 bases and J by 8 bases, with 16 bases between. The CDR3 is made up of 14 amino acids. Germline CDR1 and CDR2: LNHDA and SQIVND (reference sequence). CDR3 coding DNA: TGTGCCAGTAGCCAATCGAGGACAGCAGAAAAACTGTTTTTT. Protein sequence: CASSQSRTAEKLFF. Full variable domain (rest looked up from reference TRBV19 and TRBJ1-4): DGGITQSPKYLFRKEGQNVTLSCEQNLNHDAMYWYRQDPGQGLRLIYYSQIVNDFQKGDIAEGYSVSREKKESFPLTVTSAQKNPTAFYLCASSQSRTAEKLFFGSGTQLSVL.

J is TRBJ1-2 and V is TRBV2; TRBD1 matches at 7 bases. After removal of 6 bases from V and 3 bases from J, the junction contained 4 bases not matched to a gene. The CDR3 is 13 amino acids. Germline V CDR1 and CDR2: SNHLY, FYNNEI. This CDR3 is CASSRDSDYGYTF. The DNA of the CDR3 is TGTGCCAGCAGCCGGGACAGTGACTATGGCTACACCTTC. Complete variable domain (other parts from reference TRBV2 and TRBJ1-2): EPEVTQTPSHQVTQMGQEVILRCVPISNHLYFYWYRQILGQKVEFLVSFYNNEISEKSEIFDDQFSVERPDGSNFTLKIRSTKLEDSAMYFCASSRDSDYGYTFGSGTRLTVV.

The chain couples TRBV5-4 to TRBJ2-2; TRBD2 agrees at 11 bases. The CDR3 consists of 16 residues. The V gene end was trimmed by 4 bases and the J gene end by 8 bases; junction bases not matched to a gene: 10. Germline V lookup: CDR1 SGHNT, CDR2 YYREEE (reference sequence). CDR3 in DNA: TGTGCCAGCAGCCCGAAGACTAGCGGGGCCGTGGGGGAGCTGTTTTTT. As protein: CASSPKTSGAVGELFF.

The rearrangement links TRBV5-4 to TRBJ2-1, with a weak D call TRBD2 (6 bases). Germline values: CDR1 SGHNT, CDR2 YYREEE (reference sequence). The CDR3 runs to 14 residues. With 0 bases removed from V and 5 bases from J, the gap between germline ends came to 9 bases. For the CDR3, the DNA is TGTGCCAGCAGCTTGGTCGGGACTCACAATGAGCAGTTCTTC. It yields the protein CASSLVGTHNEQFF.

This clone was observed a handful of times. A far more abundant clone sits one base away, making this likely a read error. Other DNA sequences in the sample encode the same CDR3. The chain combines TRBV5-1 with TRBJ2-7; no firm D call. The CDR3 runs 12 residues. Germline V gene lookup returns CDR1 SGHRS and CDR2 YFSETQ. V lost 1 base and J 2 bases, leaving 4 bases between the germline ends. The CDR3 DNA reads TGCGCCAGCAGCTTGTCCGCCTACGAGCAGTACTTC. This codes for CASSLSAYEQYF.

In its sample, this clone was seen once. The gene calls are TRBV6-1 and TRBJ2-7; D may be TRBD1 (6 bases). V was cut by 7 bases and J by 5 bases, with 15 bases left in between. Germline-derived CDR1 and CDR2 are MNHNS and SASEGT. The CDR3 loop spans 13 amino acids. CDR3 coding DNA: TGTGCCAGCATGAGAACAGGGAACCACGAGCAGTACTTC. It specifies CASMRTGNHEQYF.

This chain connects TRBV5-1 to TRBJ1-4; 8 nucleotides agree with TRBD1. CDR1 is SGHRS, CDR2 YFSETQ, per germline. J gave up 3 bases and V 6 bases, and 4 bases lay outside the gene matches. The CDR3 spans 14 residues. CDR3 in DNA: TGCGCCAGCACTCAGGGGGCTTCTAATGAAAAACTGTTTTTT. Translating gives CASTQGASNEKLFF. The complete variable domain, with remaining parts taken from reference TRBV5-1 and TRBJ1-4, reads KAGVTQTPRYLIKTRGQQVTLSCSPISGHRSVSWYQQTPGQGLQFLFEYFSETQRNKGNFPGRFSGRQFSNSRSEMNVSTLELGDSALYLCASTQGASNEKLFFGSGTQLSVL.

V and J are TRBV6-5 and TRBJ2-2; the match to TRBD1 covers 10 bases. CDR3 length: 16 amino acids. Germline-derived CDR1 and CDR2 are MNHEY and SVGAGI. V lost 2 bases to trimming and J lost 7 bases; unmatched junction nucleotides: 7. The CDR3 loop reads CASSYLPTGGGGELFF. CDR3 DNA: TGTGCCAGCAGTTACCTCCCGACAGGGGGCGGCGGGGAGCTGTTTTTT.

The chain has TRBV19 and TRBJ1-1, with a possible D match to TRBD1 (5 bases). V lost 8 bases, J lost 1 base, and 20 bases lay in between. CDR1 LNHDA and CDR2 SQIVND come from the germline V gene (reference sequence). There are 16 residues in the CDR3. Written as DNA, the CDR3 is TGTGCCAGTCGAGTTCGGGGGGGAGATGGGAACACTGAAGCTTTCTTT. Its translation is CASRVRGGDGNTEAFF.

In this sample, this clone turned up once. This chain links TRBV28 with TRBJ1-1; 8 nucleotides match TRBD1. Germline CDR1 MDHEN, CDR2 SYDVKM. This CDR3 region has 15 residues. V gave up 6 bases and J gave up 3 bases; unmatched junction bases: 9. The CDR3 region has the DNA TGTGCCAGCAGCCAGGACAGGGAGGTTGACACTGAAGCTTTCTTT. Protein product: CASSQDREVDTEAFF.

The gene calls are TRBV9 and TRBJ2-5, with 7 bases fitting TRBD2. The germline V gene has CDR1 SGDLS and CDR2 YYNGEE. The CDR3 runs to 15 residues. V was clipped by 3 bases and J by 3 bases; unmatched bases: 8. The CDR3 protein is CASSAGPAGKETQYF. The CDR3 region has the DNA TGTGCCAGCAGCGCGGGACCAGCGGGGAAAGAGACCCAGTACTTC. Using reference TRBV9 and TRBJ2-5 for the parts outside the CDR3, the full variable domain is DSGVTQTPKHLITATGQRVTLRCSPRSGDLSVYWYQQSLDQGLQFLIQYYNGEERAKGNILERFSAQQFPDLHSELNLSSLELGDSALYFCASSAGPAGKETQYFGPGTRLLVL.

The chain combines TRBV12-5 with TRBJ2-3; D possibly corresponds to TRBD2 (7 bases). In germline, CDR1 is LGHNT, CDR2 FRNRAP. The length of the CDR3 is 16 residues. Trimming removed 0 bases at V and 6 bases at J, with 16 bases between. The CDR3 DNA is TGTGCTAGTGGTTTGGTACGGGGGGCGGGGGCGGATACGCAGTATTTT. This encodes CASGLVRGAGADTQYF. Using reference TRBV12-5 and TRBJ2-3 for the parts outside the CDR3, the full variable domain is DARVTQTPRHKVTEMGQEVTMRCQPILGHNTVFWYRQTMMQGLELLAYFRNRAPLDDSGMPKDRFSAEMPDATLATLKIQPSEPRDSAVYFCASGLVRGAGADTQYFGPGTRLTVL.

This CDR3 reads CASRGQGLNYGYTF. In DNA, the CDR3 is TGTGCCAGTAGGGGACAGGGTCTCAACTATGGCTACACCTTC. The chain recombines TRBV19 with TRBJ1-2; 9 nucleotides line up with TRBD1. V shed 6 bases, J shed 2 bases, and the junction held 4 bases outside the gene matches. Germline values: CDR1 LNHDA, CDR2 SQIVND (reference sequence). The CDR3 spans 14 residues.

The chain joins TRBV28 to TRBJ2-7; 13 nucleotides align to TRBD2. CDR3 length: 14 residues. Trimming cost V 5 bases and J 6 bases; bases outside gene matches: 4. Germline loops: CDR1 MDHEN, CDR2 SYDVKM. CDR3 amino acids: CASSTSGGAGEQYF. DNA for the CDR3: TGTGCCAGCAGTACTAGCGGGGGGGCGGGCGAGCAGTACTTC.

This chain links TRBV6-1 with TRBJ2-7, with D perhaps matching TRBD1 (6 bases). Germline V CDR1 and CDR2: MNHNS, SASEGT. This CDR3 is 15 amino acids long. V lost 3 bases and J 0 bases, leaving 12 bases between the germline ends. CDR3: CASSEPGETSYEQYF. DNA for the CDR3: TGTGCCAGCAGTGAGCCAGGGGAAACCTCCTACGAGCAGTACTTC.

This chain connects TRBV5-6 to TRBJ2-7; 8 nucleotides line up with TRBD1. This CDR3 region has 14 residues. Germline CDR1 and CDR2: SGHDT and YYEEEE. Trimming took 6 bases from V and 7 from J; bases not matched to a gene: 12. CDR3 DNA sequence: TGTGCCAGCACCGACCCAGGGGGCTTGGGGGAGCAGTACTTC. Its translation: CASTDPGGLGEQYF.

This rearrangement joins TRBV27 to TRBJ1-2, with 9 bases fitting TRBD1. This CDR3 has 13 amino acids. Germline V gene lookup returns CDR1 MNHEY and CDR2 SMNVEV (reference sequence). The V and J ends lost 5 bases and 7 bases, in that order; junction bases with no gene match: 5. The CDR3 coding sequence is TGTGCCAGCAGTCTCCGACAGGGGGGTGGCTACACCTTC. Translating it yields CASSLRQGGGYTF.

This chain links TRBV6-4 with TRBJ1-1; weak D call: TRBD1 (5 bases). There are 13 residues in the CDR3. V was clipped by 2 bases and J by 14 bases, with 18 bases between them. CDR1 is MRHNA, CDR2 SNTAGT, per germline. The CDR3 coding sequence is TGTGCCAGCAGTGACCCGGCGGAGGGACGGTTCTTCTTT. Translation gives CASSDPAEGRFFF.

The chain has TRBV4-1 and TRBJ2-1, with 8 bases matching TRBD2. The CDR3 is 14 amino acids. The germline V gene encodes CDR1 MGHRA and CDR2 YSYEKL. Losses at the gene ends were 4 bases for V and 4 bases for J; bases not matched to a gene: 3. The CDR3 spells CASSRASGYNEQFF. For the CDR3, the DNA is TGCGCCAGCAGCCGGGCTAGCGGGTACAATGAGCAGTTCTTC.

CDR3 nucleotide sequence: TGTGCCAGCAGCGTAGACCTGACAGCTGAGCAGTTCTTC. It translates to CASSVDLTAEQFF. The J gene is TRBJ2-1, the V gene TRBV9; possible D gene TRBD1, 5 bases. Germline V CDR1 and CDR2: SGDLS, YYNGEE. The ends were cut back, 0 bases at V and 9 bases at J, with 10 bases in the middle. The CDR3 totals 13 residues.

The chain couples TRBV18 to TRBJ1-1; D not resolved. This CDR3 contains 14 residues. V was trimmed by 6 bases and J by 1 base, leaving 12 bases between them. CDR1 and CDR2 (germline): KGHSH, LQKENI. The CDR3 DNA reads as TGTGCCAGCTCTACCGGGTTCACGAACACTGAAGCTTTCTTT. Its protein is CASSTGFTNTEAFF. The full variable domain, with the rest looked up from reference TRBV18 and TRBJ1-1, is NAGVMQNPRHLVRRRGQEARLRCSPMKGHSHVYWYRQLPEEGLKFMVYLQKENIIDESGMPKERFSAEFPKEGPSILRIQQVVRGDSAAYFCASSTGFTNTEAFFGQGTRLTVV.

In this sample, this clone turned up a few times. J is TRBJ1-5 and V is TRBV12-5, with D perhaps TRBD1 (6 bases). Trimming stripped 4 bases from V and 2 bases from J, with 15 bases between. The CDR3 runs to 16 residues. Germline CDR1 is LGHNT and CDR2 is FRNRAP. CDR3 in amino acids: CASGSAGVFGNQPQHF. In DNA, the CDR3 is TGTGCTAGTGGTTCGGCAGGGGTATTCGGCAATCAGCCCCAGCATTTT.

The chain uses TRBV29-1 and TRBJ2-3; D is unclear. The CDR3 is 11 amino acids. Trimming left V 3 bases short and J 5 bases short, with 6 bases between. Germline V lookup: CDR1 SQVTM, CDR2 ANQGSEA. The chain's CDR3 is CSVEPGDTQYF. The CDR3 DNA sequence: TGCAGCGTTGAGCCCGGAGATACGCAGTATTTT.